The clone carrying this T cell receptor beta chain was seen just once. Its antigen is unidentified. The record originates from a study of cytomegalovirus exposure and HLA in healthy donors. Whole-study context: Earlier results showed 117 million unique TCR beta sequences derived from 150 million to 200 million T cells. Overall study results and limits: The study designated 150 or so TCR beta chains cytomegalovirus-associated. Analysis was carried out at a later point, and it linked a missense DCLRE1C variant to TCR beta V- and J-gene trimming. By a later analysis, the bulk of CMV-associated TCR beta chains appeared HLA-restricted.

The PCR had 60 Vbeta and 13 Jbeta primers. Here immunoSEQ multiplex PCR was the method, and the copy in TCRdb shows in-frame clones only, minus some. The data show 200,000 to 300,000 clones, just under 85% seen once. Trimming cost V 0 bases and J 7 bases; bases outside gene matches: 10. Germline lookup yields CDR1 LGHNA and CDR2 YSLEER. The CDR3 runs 16 residues. The chain carries TRBV4-3 and TRBJ1-2, with 8 bases that match TRBD1. Sequenced input: PBMCs. The clonotype was recovered from a woman between 35 and 50 years old in good health and CMV-seropositive. The CDR3, as DNA: TGCGCCAGCAGCCAAGACAGGGGGCCGCTCCGGATTGGCTACACCTTC. This encodes CASSQDRGPLRIGYTF.